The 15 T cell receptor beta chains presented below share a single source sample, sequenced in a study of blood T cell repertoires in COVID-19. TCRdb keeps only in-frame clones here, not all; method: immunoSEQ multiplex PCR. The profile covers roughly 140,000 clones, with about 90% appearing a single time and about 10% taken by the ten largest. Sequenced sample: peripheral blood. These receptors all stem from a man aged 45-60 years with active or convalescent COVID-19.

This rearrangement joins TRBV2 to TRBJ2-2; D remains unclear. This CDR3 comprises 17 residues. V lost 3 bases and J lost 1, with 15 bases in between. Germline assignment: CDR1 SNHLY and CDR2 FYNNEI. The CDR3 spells CASSDGPIRKNTGELFF. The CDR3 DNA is TGTGCCAGCAGTGATGGGCCTATAAGGAAGAACACCGGGGAGCTGTTTTTT.

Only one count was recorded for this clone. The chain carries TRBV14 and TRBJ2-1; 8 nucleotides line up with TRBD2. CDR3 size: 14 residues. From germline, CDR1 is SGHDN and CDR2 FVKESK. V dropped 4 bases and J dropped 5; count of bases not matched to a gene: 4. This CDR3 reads CASSRIAGNNEQFF. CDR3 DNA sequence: TGTGCCAGCAGCCGGATAGCGGGAAACAATGAGCAGTTCTTC.

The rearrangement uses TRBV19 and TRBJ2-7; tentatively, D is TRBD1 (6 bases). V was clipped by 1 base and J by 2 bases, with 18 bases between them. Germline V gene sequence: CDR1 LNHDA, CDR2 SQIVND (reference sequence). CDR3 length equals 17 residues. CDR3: CASSIGGHDRSPYEQYF. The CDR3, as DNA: TGTGCCAGTAGTATAGGGGGGCATGATCGAAGCCCCTACGAGCAGTACTTC.

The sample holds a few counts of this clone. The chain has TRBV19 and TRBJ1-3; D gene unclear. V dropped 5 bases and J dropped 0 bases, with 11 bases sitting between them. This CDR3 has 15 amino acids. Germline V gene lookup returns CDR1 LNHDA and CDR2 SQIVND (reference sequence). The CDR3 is CASSLGGNSGNTIYF. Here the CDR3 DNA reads TGTGCCAGTAGTCTGGGAGGAAACTCTGGAAACACCATATATTTT. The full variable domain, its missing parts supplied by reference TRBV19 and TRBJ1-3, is DGGITQSPKYLFRKEGQNVTLSCEQNLNHDAMYWYRQDPGQGLRLIYYSQIVNDFQKGDIAEGYSVSREKKESFPLTVTSAQKNPTAFYLCASSLGGNSGNTIYFGEGSWLTVV.

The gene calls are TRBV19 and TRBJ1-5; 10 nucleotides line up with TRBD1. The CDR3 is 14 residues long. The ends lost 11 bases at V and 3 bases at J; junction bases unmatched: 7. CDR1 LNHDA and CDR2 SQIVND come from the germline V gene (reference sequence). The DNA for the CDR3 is TGTGCCGGGGCCGGGACAGGGGCCAATCAGCCCCAGCATTTT. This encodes CAGAGTGANQPQHF. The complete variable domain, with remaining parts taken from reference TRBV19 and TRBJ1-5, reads DGGITQSPKYLFRKEGQNVTLSCEQNLNHDAMYWYRQDPGQGLRLIYYSQIVNDFQKGDIAEGYSVSREKKESFPLTVTSAQKNPTAFYLCAGAGTGANQPQHFGDGTRLSIL.

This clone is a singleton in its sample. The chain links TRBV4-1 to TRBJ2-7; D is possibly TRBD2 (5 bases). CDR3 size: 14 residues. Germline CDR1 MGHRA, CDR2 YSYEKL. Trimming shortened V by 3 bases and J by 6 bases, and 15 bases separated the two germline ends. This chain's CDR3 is CASSQRVFGREQYF. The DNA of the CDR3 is TGCGCCAGCAGCCAGAGGGTTTTCGGGCGCGAGCAGTACTTC.

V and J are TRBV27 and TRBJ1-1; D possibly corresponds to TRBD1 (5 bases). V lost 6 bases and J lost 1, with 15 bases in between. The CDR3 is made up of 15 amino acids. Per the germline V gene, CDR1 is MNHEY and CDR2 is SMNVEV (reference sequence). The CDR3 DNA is TGTGCCAGCAGCCTTTGGGGCCCGGGGAACACTGAAGCTTTCTTT. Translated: CASSLWGPGNTEAFF.

The CDR3 nucleotides read TGCGCCAGCAGCTACCTAGCGGGAGACCGCAATGAGCAGTTCTTC. Translation gives CASSYLAGDRNEQFF. This chain joins TRBV5-1 and TRBJ2-1, with 10 bases fitting TRBD2. The trim removed 3 bases at V and 6 bases at J, leaving 6 bases unmatched. In germline, CDR1 is SGHRS, CDR2 YFSETQ. The CDR3 contains 15 residues.

The CDR3 reads CASSSRTGVSGNTIYF. CDR3 bases: TGTGCCAGCAGCTCGAGGACAGGGGTTAGTGGAAACACCATATATTTT. The chain employs TRBV9 and TRBJ1-3, with 9 bases identical to TRBD1. The CDR3 is 16 amino acids. The ends lost 4 bases at V and 3 bases at J; junction bases unmatched: 8. The germline V gene has CDR1 SGDLS and CDR2 YYNGEE.

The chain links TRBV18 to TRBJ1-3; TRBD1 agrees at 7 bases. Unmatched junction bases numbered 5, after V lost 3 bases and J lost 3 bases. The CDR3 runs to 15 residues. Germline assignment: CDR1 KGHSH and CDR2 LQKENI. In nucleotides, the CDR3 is TGTGCCAGCTCACCTCTGCCAGGGGGTGGAAACACCATATATTTT. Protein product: CASSPLPGGGNTIYF.

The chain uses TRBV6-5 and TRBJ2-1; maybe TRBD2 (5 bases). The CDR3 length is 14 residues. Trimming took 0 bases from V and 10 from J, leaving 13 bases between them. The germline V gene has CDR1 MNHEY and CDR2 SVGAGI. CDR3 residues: CASSYSPDSIEQFF. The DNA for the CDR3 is TGTGCCAGCAGTTACTCCCCGGACTCGATAGAGCAGTTCTTC.

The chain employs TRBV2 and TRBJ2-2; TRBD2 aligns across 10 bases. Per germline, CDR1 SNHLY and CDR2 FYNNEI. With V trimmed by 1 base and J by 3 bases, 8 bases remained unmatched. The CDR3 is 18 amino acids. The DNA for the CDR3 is TGTGCCAGCAGTGAAGAAACTAGCGGGACGACCTACACCGGGGAGCTGTTTTTT. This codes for CASSEETSGTTYTGELFF.

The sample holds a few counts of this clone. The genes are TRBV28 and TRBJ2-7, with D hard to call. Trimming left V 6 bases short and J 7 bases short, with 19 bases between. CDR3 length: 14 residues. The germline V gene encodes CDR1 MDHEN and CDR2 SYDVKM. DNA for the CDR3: TGTGCCAGCAGGACGGTCGGGTCCGGTGGGGAGCAGTACTTC. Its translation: CASRTVGSGGEQYF.

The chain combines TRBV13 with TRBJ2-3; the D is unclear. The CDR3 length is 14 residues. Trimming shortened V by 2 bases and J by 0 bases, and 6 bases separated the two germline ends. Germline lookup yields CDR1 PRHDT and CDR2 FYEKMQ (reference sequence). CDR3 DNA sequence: TGTGCCAGCAGCTTACGGCGGAGCACAGATACGCAGTATTTT. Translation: CASSLRRSTDTQYF.

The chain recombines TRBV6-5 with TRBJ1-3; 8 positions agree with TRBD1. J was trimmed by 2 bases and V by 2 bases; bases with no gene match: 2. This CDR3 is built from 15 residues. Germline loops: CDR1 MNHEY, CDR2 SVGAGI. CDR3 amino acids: CASSYARGPGNTIYF. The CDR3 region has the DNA TGTGCCAGCAGTTACGCCAGGGGGCCTGGAAACACCATATATTTT.